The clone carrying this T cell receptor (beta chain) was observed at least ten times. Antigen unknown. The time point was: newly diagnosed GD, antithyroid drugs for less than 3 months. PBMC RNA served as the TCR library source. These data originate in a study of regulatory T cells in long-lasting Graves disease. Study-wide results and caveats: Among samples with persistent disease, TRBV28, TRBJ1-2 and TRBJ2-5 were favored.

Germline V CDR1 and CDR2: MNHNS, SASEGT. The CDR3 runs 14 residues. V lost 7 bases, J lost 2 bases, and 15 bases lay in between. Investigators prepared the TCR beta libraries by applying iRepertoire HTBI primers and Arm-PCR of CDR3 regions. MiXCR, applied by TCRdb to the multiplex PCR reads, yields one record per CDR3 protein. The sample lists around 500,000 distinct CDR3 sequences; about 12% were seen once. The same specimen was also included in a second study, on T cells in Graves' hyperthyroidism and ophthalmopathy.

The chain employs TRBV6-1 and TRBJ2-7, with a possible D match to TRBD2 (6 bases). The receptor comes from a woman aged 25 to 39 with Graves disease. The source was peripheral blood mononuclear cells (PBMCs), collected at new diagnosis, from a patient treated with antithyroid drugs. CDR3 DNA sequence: TGTGCCAGCAATCGGGGGTATGGCCCCTACGAGCAGTACTTC. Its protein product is CASNRGYGPYEQYF.